The present TCR beta chain was sequenced within a study of cytomegalovirus exposure and HLA in healthy donors. Likely unrecorded immune exposures existed in these nominally healthy donors. Both 60 Vbeta primers and 13 Jbeta primers went into the PCR. Generated by immunoSEQ multiplex PCR, the TCRdb table keeps only in-frame clones and is missing some. The table shows around 140,000 clones, with 80% occurring only once. Germline V gene data show CDR1 as WNHNN and CDR2 as SYGVQD (reference sequence). V lost 4 bases to trimming and J lost 0 bases; unmatched junction nucleotides: 11. The CDR3 totals 18 residues. Regarding the study as a whole: Analyzed later, association rates of TCRs varied across HLA loci, with DRB1 most and HLA-C fewest.

Turning to this clone: The antigen remains undetermined.

The V call is TRBV10-1, the J call TRBJ2-3, with 9 bases lining up with TRBD2. The sequenced sample was PBMCs. The source is a man aged 40-50 years in good health and CMV-seronegative. The CDR3, as DNA: TGCGCCAGCAGTGGGAGTAGCGGGGGCCGCCTTAGCACAGATACGCAGTATTTT. Protein product: CASSGSSGGRLSTDTQYF.